This T cell receptor (beta chain) was captured by sequencing in a study of shared clonotypes between healthy human individuals. General study points: Approximately 5.4% of naive CD4 clonotypes were common to four donors.

Note on this clone: Its antigen is unidentified.

This CDR3 is built from 11 residues. Per the germline V gene, CDR1 is LNHDA and CDR2 is SQIVND (reference sequence). Trimming stripped 8 bases from V and 8 bases from J, with 9 bases between. Generated by immunoSEQ multiplex PCR, the TCRdb table keeps only in-frame clones and is missing some. Found here are roughly 1,500,000 clones, around 98% of them singletons; the top ten hold 0.45%. Both subsets, CD45RA+ naive and CD45RA-negative memory, were split from the CD4+ cells. The chain is built from TRBV19 and TRBJ2-2; D is undetermined. The source is a man aged 30-40 years in good health. Sequencing was performed on naive CD4+ T cells sorted from blood. Subset: CD45RA+ positively selected. The CDR3 region is CASGWFGELFF. The CDR3 nucleotides are TGTGCCAGTGGTTGGTTTGGGGAGCTGTTTTTT.